A single sample gave rise to the 19 T cell receptor beta chains below, sequenced in a study of blood T cells in healthy people across ages. A second 7 to 11 cycle PCR used barcoded and J-beta primers. TCRdb analysed the 5' RACE reads with MiXCR anew, one entry per CDR3 protein. The data contain about 290,000 distinct CDR3 sequences, roughly a quarter of them singletons. The sequencing input was blood. The receptors were sampled from a woman in her seventies in good health.

V gene TRBV11-2 combines with J gene TRBJ2-7; D may be TRBD1 (5 bases). Looked up from germline, CDR1 is SGHAT and CDR2 is FQNNGV. The CDR3 consists of 13 residues. V lost 3 bases and J lost 6, with 12 bases in between. In DNA form, the CDR3 reads TGTGCCAGCAGCTTGGGGCGAAGGGTCGAGCAGTACTTC. Its protein is CASSLGRRVEQYF.

This clonotype was detected only a few times. The rearrangement joins TRBV28 to TRBJ2-7; D ambiguous. This CDR3 contains 13 residues. In germline, CDR1 is MDHEN, CDR2 SYDVKM. Trimming took 5 bases from V and 8 from J, leaving 16 bases between them. The chain's CDR3 is CASSRTATQKQYF. In nucleotides, the CDR3 is TGTGCCAGCAGTCGAACAGCCACGCAAAAGCAGTACTTC.

The V call is TRBV12-3 or TRBV12-4, the J call TRBJ2-7; 8 nucleotides align to TRBD2. Trimming took 1 base from V and 7 from J; bases not matched to a gene: 9. CDR3 length equals 15 residues. The CDR3 DNA sequence: TGTGCCAGCAGTTTAGTACTAGCGGTCCTTGAAGAGCAGTACTTC. This codes for CASSLVLAVLEEQYF.

The rearrangement uses TRBV9 and TRBJ2-3, with TRBD2 as a possible D gene (6 bases). The germline V gene encodes CDR1 SGDLS and CDR2 YYNGEE. CDR3 length: 16 amino acids. Trimming left V 0 bases short and J 0 bases short, with 11 bases between. CDR3 sequence (DNA): TGTGCCAGCAGCGTAGGTAGCGGAACTAGCACAGATACGCAGTATTTT. Protein product: CASSVGSGTSTDTQYF.

This clonotype was detected a few times. A much larger clone is a single base away; this may be a read error. The V and J genes are TRBV9 and TRBJ2-5; D unresolved. Germline CDR1 SGDLS, CDR2 YYNGEE. Deletions cut 0 bases from V and 4 bases from J, with 7 bases between. This CDR3 has 13 amino acids. CDR3 nucleotides: TGTGCCAGCAGCGTAGCCCCCCGAGAGACCCAGTACTTC. It codes for CASSVAPRETQYF.

This clonotype has just a few counts. The chain combines TRBV6-5 with TRBJ2-7, with 7 bases matching TRBD1. TRBJ2-5 matches the DNA end more closely, so the J call is doubtful. CDR3 length: 15 residues. Germline loops: CDR1 MNHEY, CDR2 SVGAGI. DNA for the CDR3: TGTGCCAGCAGTCCTCGAGGGGGCCTCGAAGAGACCCAGTACTTC. This sequence encodes CASSPRGGLEETQYF.

This clonotype was counted between two and nine times. The CDR3 coding sequence is TGTGCCAGCTCACCGTCGGACAGGACCTACGAGCAGTACTTC. It yields the protein CASSPSDRTYEQYF. This sequence joins TRBV18 and TRBJ2-7, with 7 bases that match TRBD1. Unmatched junction bases numbered 4, after V lost 3 bases and J lost 2 bases. The CDR3 contains 14 residues. Germline V gene sequence: CDR1 KGHSH, CDR2 LQKENI.

This clonotype was observed once. In DNA form, the CDR3 reads TGTGCCAGCACCCTAGCCGGGACTAGCGGAGGAGAGCAGTTCTTC. This gives the protein CASTLAGTSGGEQFF. The rearrangement joins TRBV28 to TRBJ2-5; TRBD2 agrees at 11 bases. The assigned J gene may be wrong: the sequence end matches TRBJ2-1 better. This CDR3 is 15 amino acids long. CDR1 and CDR2 from the germline V gene are MDHEN and SYDVKM.

This rearrangement joins TRBV7-2 to TRBJ1-4, with TRBD1 matching 7 bases. J gave up 5 bases and V 5 bases, and 11 bases lay outside the gene matches. CDR3 size: 16 residues. Germline CDR1 SGHTA, CDR2 FQGNSA. The CDR3 region has the DNA TGTGCCAGCAGCCCCCGGACAGGCAAAGCGAATGAAAAACTGTTTTTT. Amino acids: CASSPRTGKANEKLFF.

The chain recombines TRBV20-1 with TRBJ2-3; D is perhaps TRBD2 (5 bases). Trimming cost V 1 base and J 5 bases, with 10 bases left between them. The CDR3 length is 13 residues. Germline V lookup: CDR1 DFQATT, CDR2 SNEGSKA (reference sequence). In nucleotides, the CDR3 is TGCAGTGCTAGAGGGGAGAACCTAGATACGCAGTATTTT. As protein: CSARGENLDTQYF.

CDR3 bases: TGCGCCAGCAGCCCCCAAACCGATACCGGGGAGCTGTTTTTT. Protein: CASSPQTDTGELFF. The chain is built from TRBV5-1 and TRBJ2-2, with unresolved D. Trimming took 4 bases from V and 5 from J, leaving 12 bases between them. The CDR3 totals 14 residues. Germline values: CDR1 SGHRS, CDR2 YFSETQ.

This clonotype was counted ten times or more. The rearrangement joins TRBV11-2 to TRBJ2-3, with 8 nucleotides matching TRBD1. V was pared by 5 bases and J by 3 bases, with 4 bases of the junction left unmatched. The germline gives CDR1 SGHAT, CDR2 FQNNGV. This CDR3 has 14 amino acids. CDR3 DNA sequence: TGTGCCAGCAGCCTCAGGACAGGGACAGATACGCAGTATTTT. Its protein is CASSLRTGTDTQYF.

This chain uses TRBV6-1 with TRBJ2-5; TRBD1 or TRBD2 may be the D gene (5 bases each). The end of the DNA fits TRBJ2-7 better, so the J call may be wrong. CDR3 length: 13 residues. Germline V lookup: CDR1 MNHNS, CDR2 SASEGT. Here the CDR3 reads CASSFLGAYEQYF. DNA of the CDR3: TGTGCCAGCAGTTTTCTGGGGGCCTACGAGCAGTACTTC.

This clonotype turned up a few times. V and J are TRBV2 and TRBJ2-3; D is perhaps TRBD1 (6 bases). There are 12 residues in the CDR3. With 8 bases removed from V and 7 bases from J, the gap between germline ends came to 13 bases. Germline V gene sequence: CDR1 SNHLY, CDR2 FYNNEI. The CDR3 region has the DNA TGTGCCAGCGAGGGGGTTGACTATACGCAGTATTTT. Translation gives CASEGVDYTQYF.

This clonotype was picked up many times. The V and J genes are TRBV7-2 and TRBJ2-1; 8 bases match TRBD1. Germline V lookup: CDR1 SGHTA, CDR2 FQGNSA. With 4 bases clipped from V and 2 bases from J, the junction kept 4 bases outside the gene matches. This CDR3 is 15 amino acids long. DNA for the CDR3: TGTGCCAGCAGCTCCCGACAGGGGCCCTACAATGAGCAGTTCTTC. Protein: CASSSRQGPYNEQFF.

In DNA form, the CDR3 reads TGTGCCAGCATTAGGGGGCCGGCAAGGGCAGAGACCCAGTACTTC. It encodes CASIRGPARAETQYF. The J gene is TRBJ2-5, the V gene TRBV6-1; 7 nucleotides align to TRBD1. The J segment lost 4 bases and the V segment lost 7 bases, leaving 12 bases of the junction unmatched. The CDR3 contains 15 residues. The germline gives CDR1 MNHNS, CDR2 SASEGT.

This chain links TRBV3-1 with TRBJ2-6, with D uncertain. With 0 bases removed from V and 0 bases from J, the gap between germline ends came to 3 bases. Germline loops: CDR1 LGHDT, CDR2 YNNKEL (reference sequence). The CDR3 is made up of 15 amino acids. In DNA, the CDR3 is TGTGCCAGCAGCCAAGATCCCTCTGGGGCCAACGTCCTGACTTTC. It encodes CASSQDPSGANVLTF.

In this sample, this clonotype turned up a few times. The rearrangement links TRBV7-3 to TRBJ2-2, with D hard to call. V was pared by 5 bases and J by 6 bases, with 16 bases between. The CDR3 extends over 15 amino acids. Germline loops: CDR1 SGHTA, CDR2 FQGTGA. CDR3 coding DNA: TGTGCCAGCAGCCTCGGCCCAGCATGGGCCGGGGAGCTGTTTTTT. This sequence encodes CASSLGPAWAGELFF.

The chain employs TRBV6-1 and TRBJ1-3; D unclear. The V and J ends lost 6 bases and 1 base respectively, with 16 bases between them. The germline V gene has CDR1 MNHNS and CDR2 SASEGT. This CDR3 has 16 amino acids. As DNA, the CDR3 is TGTGCCAGCAGCCCGGGAAGGCAGCTTTCTGGAAACACCATATATTTT. It translates to CASSPGRQLSGNTIYF.